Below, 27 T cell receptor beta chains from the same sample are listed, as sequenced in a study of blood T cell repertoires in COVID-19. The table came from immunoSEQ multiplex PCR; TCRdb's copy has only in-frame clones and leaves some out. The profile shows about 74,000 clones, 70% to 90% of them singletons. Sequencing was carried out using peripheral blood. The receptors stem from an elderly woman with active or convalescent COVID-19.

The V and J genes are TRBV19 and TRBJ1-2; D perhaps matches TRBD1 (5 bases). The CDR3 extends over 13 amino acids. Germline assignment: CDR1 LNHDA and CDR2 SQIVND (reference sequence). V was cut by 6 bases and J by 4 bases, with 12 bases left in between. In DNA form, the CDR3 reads TGTGCCAGTAGCTCTCAGGGTCGCTATGGCTACACCTTC. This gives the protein CASSSQGRYGYTF.

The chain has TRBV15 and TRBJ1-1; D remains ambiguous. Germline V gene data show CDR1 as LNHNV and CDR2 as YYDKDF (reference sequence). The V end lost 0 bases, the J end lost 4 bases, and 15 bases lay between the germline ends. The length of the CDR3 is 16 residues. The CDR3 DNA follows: TGTGCCACCAGCAGAGATCCACTAGGATCGGGCACTGAAGCTTTCTTT. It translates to CATSRDPLGSGTEAFF.

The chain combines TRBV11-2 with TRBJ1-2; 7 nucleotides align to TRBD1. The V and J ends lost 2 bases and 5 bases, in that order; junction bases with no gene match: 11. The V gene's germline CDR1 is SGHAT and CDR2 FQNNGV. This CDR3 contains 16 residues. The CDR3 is CASSLPSVGGQYGYTF. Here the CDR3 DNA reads TGTGCCAGCAGCTTACCCTCGGTAGGGGGCCAGTATGGCTACACCTTC.

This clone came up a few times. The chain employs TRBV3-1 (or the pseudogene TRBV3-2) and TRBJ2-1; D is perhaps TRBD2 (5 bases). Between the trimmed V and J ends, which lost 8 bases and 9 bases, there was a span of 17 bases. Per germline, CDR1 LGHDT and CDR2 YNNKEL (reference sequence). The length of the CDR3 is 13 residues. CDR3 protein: CASATGSQGEQFF. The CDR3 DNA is TGTGCCAGCGCCACGGGAAGCCAAGGTGAGCAGTTCTTC.

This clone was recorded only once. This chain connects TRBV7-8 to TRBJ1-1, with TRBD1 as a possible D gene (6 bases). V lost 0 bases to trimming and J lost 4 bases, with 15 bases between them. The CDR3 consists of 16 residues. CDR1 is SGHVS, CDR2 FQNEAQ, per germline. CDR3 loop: CASSLASGRGGTEAFF. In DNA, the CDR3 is TGTGCCAGCAGCTTAGCGTCCGGGAGGGGGGGCACTGAAGCTTTCTTT.

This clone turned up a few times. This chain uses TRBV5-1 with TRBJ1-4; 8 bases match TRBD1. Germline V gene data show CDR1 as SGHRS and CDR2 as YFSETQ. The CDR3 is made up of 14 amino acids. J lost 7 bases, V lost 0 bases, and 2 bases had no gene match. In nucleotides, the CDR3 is TGCGCCAGCAGCTTGGACAGGGGGACTGAAAAACTGTTTTTT. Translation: CASSLDRGTEKLFF. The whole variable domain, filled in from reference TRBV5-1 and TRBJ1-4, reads KAGVTQTPRYLIKTRGQQVTLSCSPISGHRSVSWYQQTPGQGLQFLFEYFSETQRNKGNFPGRFSGRQFSNSRSEMNVSTLELGDSALYLCASSLDRGTEKLFFGSGTQLSVL.

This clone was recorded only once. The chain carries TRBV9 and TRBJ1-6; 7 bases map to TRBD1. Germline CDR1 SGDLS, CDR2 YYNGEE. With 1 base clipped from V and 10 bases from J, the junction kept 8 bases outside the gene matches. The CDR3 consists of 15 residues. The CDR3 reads CASSVRQGEGSPLHF. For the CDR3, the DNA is TGTGCCAGCAGCGTACGACAGGGAGAAGGATCACCCCTCCACTTT. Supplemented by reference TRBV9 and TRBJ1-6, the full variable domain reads DSGVTQTPKHLITATGQRVTLRCSPRSGDLSVYWYQQSLDQGLQFLIQYYNGEERAKGNILERFSAQQFPDLHSELNLSSLELGDSALYFCASSVRQGEGSPLHFGNGTRLTVT.

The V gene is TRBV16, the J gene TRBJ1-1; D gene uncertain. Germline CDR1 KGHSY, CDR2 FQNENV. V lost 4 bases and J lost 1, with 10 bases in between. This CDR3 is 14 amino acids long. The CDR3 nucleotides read TGTGCCAGCAGCCCCCACACGGGGAACACTGAAGCTTTCTTT. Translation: CASSPHTGNTEAFF.

The CDR3 region is CASSLTGTGSLNPYEQYF. For the CDR3, the DNA is TGTGCCAGTAGTCTCACCGGGACAGGGAGTCTTAACCCCTACGAGCAGTACTTC. The chain carries TRBV19 and TRBJ2-7; 9 bases map to TRBD1. Germline CDR1 reads LNHDA; CDR2 reads SQIVND (reference sequence). After removal of 5 bases from V and 2 bases from J, the junction contained 16 bases not matched to a gene. The CDR3 loop spans 18 amino acids.

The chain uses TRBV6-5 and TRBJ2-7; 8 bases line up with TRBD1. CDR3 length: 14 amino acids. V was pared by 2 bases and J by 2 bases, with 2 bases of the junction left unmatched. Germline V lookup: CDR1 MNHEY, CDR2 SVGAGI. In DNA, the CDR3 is TGTGCCAGCAGTTACGAGACAGGGGCCTACGAGCAGTACTTC. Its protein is CASSYETGAYEQYF.

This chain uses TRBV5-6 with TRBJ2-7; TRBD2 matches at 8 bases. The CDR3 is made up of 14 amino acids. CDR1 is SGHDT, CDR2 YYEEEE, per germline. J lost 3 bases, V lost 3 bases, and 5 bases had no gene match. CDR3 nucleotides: TGTGCCAGCAGCTCTCCGGGAGGGGACTACGAGCAGTACTTC. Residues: CASSSPGGDYEQYF.

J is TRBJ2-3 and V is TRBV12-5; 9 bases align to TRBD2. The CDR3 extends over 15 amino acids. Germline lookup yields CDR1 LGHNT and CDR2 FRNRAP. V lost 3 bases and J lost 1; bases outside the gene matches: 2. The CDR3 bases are TGTGCTAGTGGTTTTCAGCGGGGGGGCACAGATACGCAGTATTTT. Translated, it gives CASGFQRGGTDTQYF. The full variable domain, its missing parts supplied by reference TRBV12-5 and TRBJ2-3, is DARVTQTPRHKVTEMGQEVTMRCQPILGHNTVFWYRQTMMQGLELLAYFRNRAPLDDSGMPKDRFSAEMPDATLATLKIQPSEPRDSAVYFCASGFQRGGTDTQYFGPGTRLTVL.

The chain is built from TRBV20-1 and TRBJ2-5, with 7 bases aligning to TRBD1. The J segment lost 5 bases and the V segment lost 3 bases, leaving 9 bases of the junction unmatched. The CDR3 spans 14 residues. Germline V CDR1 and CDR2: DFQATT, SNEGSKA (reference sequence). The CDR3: CSASLGGRSETQYF. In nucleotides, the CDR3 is TGCAGTGCTAGTTTAGGGGGCAGGTCGGAGACCCAGTACTTC.

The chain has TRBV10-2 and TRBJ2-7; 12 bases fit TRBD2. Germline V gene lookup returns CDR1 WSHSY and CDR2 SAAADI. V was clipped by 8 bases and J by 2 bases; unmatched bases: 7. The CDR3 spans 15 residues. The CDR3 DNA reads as TGCGCCAGCCAAACTAGCGGGGGGTTACCCTACGAGCAGTACTTC. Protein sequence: CASQTSGGLPYEQYF.

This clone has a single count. CDR3 protein: CASSDSAGFMTEAFF. As DNA, the CDR3 is TGTGCCAGCAGTGACTCGGCAGGGTTTATGACTGAAGCTTTCTTT. The genes are TRBV6-4 and TRBJ1-1; the D gene is possibly TRBD1 (5 bases). The germline V and J ends were trimmed by 0 bases and 5 bases, with 13 bases remaining between them. The CDR3 covers 15 residues. CDR1 MRHNA and CDR2 SNTAGT come from the germline V gene.

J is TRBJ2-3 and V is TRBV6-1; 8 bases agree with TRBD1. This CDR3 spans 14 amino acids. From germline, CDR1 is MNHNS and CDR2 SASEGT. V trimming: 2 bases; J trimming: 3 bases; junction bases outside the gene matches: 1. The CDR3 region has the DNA TGTGCCAGCAGTGAAAGACAGGGGACAGATACGCAGTATTTT. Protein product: CASSERQGTDTQYF.

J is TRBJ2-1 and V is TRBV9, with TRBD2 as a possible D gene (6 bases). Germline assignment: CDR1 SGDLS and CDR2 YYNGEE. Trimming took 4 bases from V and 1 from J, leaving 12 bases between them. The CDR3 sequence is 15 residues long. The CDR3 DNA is TGTGCCAGCAGCCCCGGGCTAGCGTCCTACAATGAGCAGTTCTTC. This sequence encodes CASSPGLASYNEQFF.

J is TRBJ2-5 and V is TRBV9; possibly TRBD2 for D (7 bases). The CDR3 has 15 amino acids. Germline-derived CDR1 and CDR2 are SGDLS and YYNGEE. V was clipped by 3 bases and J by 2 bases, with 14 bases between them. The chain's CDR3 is CASSAQRGGQETQYF. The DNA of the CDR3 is TGTGCCAGCAGCGCCCAGAGGGGGGGGCAAGAGACCCAGTACTTC.

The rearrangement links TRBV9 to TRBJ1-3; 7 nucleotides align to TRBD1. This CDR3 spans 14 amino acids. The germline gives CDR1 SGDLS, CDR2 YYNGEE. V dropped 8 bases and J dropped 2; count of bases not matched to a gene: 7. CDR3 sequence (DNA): TGTGCCAGTAGTACAGGGGCGACTGGAAACACCATATATTTT. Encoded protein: CASSTGATGNTIYF.

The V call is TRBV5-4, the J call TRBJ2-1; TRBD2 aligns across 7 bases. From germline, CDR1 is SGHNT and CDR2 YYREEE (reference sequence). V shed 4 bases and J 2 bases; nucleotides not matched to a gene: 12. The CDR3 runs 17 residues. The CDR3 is CASSPGGPAITYNEQFF. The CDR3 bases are TGTGCCAGCAGCCCGGGAGGTCCAGCGATCACCTACAATGAGCAGTTCTTC.

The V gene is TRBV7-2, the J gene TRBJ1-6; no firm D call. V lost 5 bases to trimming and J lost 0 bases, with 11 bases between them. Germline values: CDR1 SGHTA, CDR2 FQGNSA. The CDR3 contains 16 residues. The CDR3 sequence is CASSQTTSSYNSPLHF. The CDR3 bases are TGTGCCAGCAGCCAAACCACGAGCTCCTATAATTCACCCCTCCACTTT.

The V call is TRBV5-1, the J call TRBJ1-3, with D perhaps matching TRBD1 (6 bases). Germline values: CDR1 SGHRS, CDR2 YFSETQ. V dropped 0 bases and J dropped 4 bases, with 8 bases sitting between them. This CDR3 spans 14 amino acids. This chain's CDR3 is CASSLEQGGNTIYF. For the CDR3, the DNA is TGCGCCAGCAGCTTGGAACAGGGCGGAAACACCATATATTTT. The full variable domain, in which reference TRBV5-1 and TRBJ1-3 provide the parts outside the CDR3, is KAGVTQTPRYLIKTRGQQVTLSCSPISGHRSVSWYQQTPGQGLQFLFEYFSETQRNKGNFPGRFSGRQFSNSRSEMNVSTLELGDSALYLCASSLEQGGNTIYFGEGSWLTVV.

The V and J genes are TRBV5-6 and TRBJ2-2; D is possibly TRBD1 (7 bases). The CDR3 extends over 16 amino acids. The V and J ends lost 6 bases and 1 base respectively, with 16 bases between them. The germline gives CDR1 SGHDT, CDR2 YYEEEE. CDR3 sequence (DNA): TGTGCCAGCAATCTACAGGGGACTCTGAACACCGGGGAGCTGTTTTTT. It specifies CASNLQGTLNTGELFF.

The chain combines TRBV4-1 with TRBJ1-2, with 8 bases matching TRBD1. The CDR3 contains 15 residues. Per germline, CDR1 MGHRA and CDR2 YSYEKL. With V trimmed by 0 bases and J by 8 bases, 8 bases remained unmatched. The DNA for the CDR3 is TGCGCCAGCAGCCAAGATAAGGACAGGGTGAGGGGCTACACCTTC. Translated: CASSQDKDRVRGYTF.

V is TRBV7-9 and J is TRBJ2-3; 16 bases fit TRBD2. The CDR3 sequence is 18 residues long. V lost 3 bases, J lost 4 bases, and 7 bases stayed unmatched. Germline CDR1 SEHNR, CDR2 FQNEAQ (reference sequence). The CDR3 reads CASSFLAGTSGGADTQYF. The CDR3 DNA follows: TGTGCCAGCAGCTTCCTCGCCGGGACTAGCGGGGGGGCAGATACGCAGTATTTT. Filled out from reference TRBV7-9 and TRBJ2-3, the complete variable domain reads DTGVSQNPRHKITKRGQNVTFRCDPISEHNRLYWYRQTLGQGPEFLTYFQNEAQLEKSRLLSDRFSAERPKGSFSTLEIQRTEQGDSAMYLCASSFLAGTSGGADTQYFGPGTRLTVL.

DNA of the CDR3: TGTGCCACCTCAAGACTAGCGGGAGAAGGAGGACACGAGCAGTACTTC. It encodes CATSRLAGEGGHEQYF. This chain uses TRBV19 with TRBJ2-7, with 12 bases that match TRBD2. Germline-derived CDR1 and CDR2 are LNHDA and SQIVND (reference sequence). V dropped 10 bases and J dropped 5; count of bases not matched to a gene: 15. The CDR3 is 16 amino acids.

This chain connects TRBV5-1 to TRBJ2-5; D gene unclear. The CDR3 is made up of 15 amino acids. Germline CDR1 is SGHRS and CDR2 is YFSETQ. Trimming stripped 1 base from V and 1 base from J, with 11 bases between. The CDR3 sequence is CASSLSGPTQETQYF. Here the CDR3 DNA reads TGCGCCAGCAGCTTGAGTGGGCCGACCCAAGAGACCCAGTACTTC.